These T cell receptor beta chains were read from a single sample in a study of blood T cell repertoires in COVID-19. Here immunoSEQ multiplex PCR was the method, and the copy in TCRdb shows in-frame clones only, minus some. The data show 250,000 to 300,000 clones, around 80% seen once. Sequencing was carried out using peripheral blood. These receptors were collected from an elderly man with acute or convalescent COVID-19. Each CDR3 is given with its conserved first and last residue. A D gene is named only where the DNA matches it firmly. Clone size is given for some rows only: seen once, a few or many times, or a class if the clone is expanded.

>NA|TRBV28|TRBJ2-5|TRBD1
CASKAGGPIETQYF
TGTGCCAGCAAGGCAGGGGGCCCGATAGAGACCCAGTACTTC
>NA|TRBV9|TRBJ2-3|NA
CASSLTPGSPSDTQYF
TGTGCCAGCAGCCTGACCCCCGGGTCGCCCTCAGATACGCAGTATTTT
>NA|TRBV5-1|TRBJ2-7|TRBD2
CASRLAGPYEQYF
TGCGCCAGTCGACTAGCGGGACCCTACGAGCAGTACTTC
>NA|TRBV24-1|TRBJ2-5|NA
CATSDFGVGETQYF
TGTGCCACCAGTGATTTCGGGGTGGGGGAGACCCAGTACTTC
>NA|TRBV19|TRBJ2-2|NA
CASSIDGGAGTGELFF
TGTGCCAGTAGTATAGATGGGGGGGCCGGCACCGGGGAGCTGTTTTTT
>NA|TRBV18|TRBJ2-3|NA
CASSTMSQITDTQYF
TGTGCCAGCTCCACCATGTCTCAGATCACAGATACGCAGTATTTT
>NA|TRBV3-1/TRBV3-2|TRBJ2-5|NA
CASSQRWQGETQYF
TGTGCCAGCAGCCAAAGGTGGCAGGGGGAGACCCAGTACTTC
>NA|TRBV29-1|TRBJ2-3|TRBD2
CSLLAPDTQYF
TGCAGCCTACTAGCGCCAGATACGCAGTATTTT
>NA|TRBV5-1|TRBJ2-3|TRBD2
CASSLVVSGKTDTQYF
TGCGCCAGCAGCTTGGTCGTTAGCGGGAAAACAGATACGCAGTATTTT
>NA|TRBV7-6|TRBJ2-1|TRBD2
CASSLGAGTSGSVRGNEQFF
TGTGCCAGCAGCCTAGGGGCCGGGACTAGCGGGAGCGTCCGGGGGAATGAGCAGTTCTTC
>NA|TRBV18|TRBJ2-2|TRBD2
CASSPRLAGYTGELFF
TGTGCCAGCTCACCACGCCTAGCGGGGTACACCGGGGAGCTGTTTTTT
>NA|TRBV9|TRBJ2-1|NA
CASSADQGTYNEQFF
TGTGCCAGCAGCGCGGATCAGGGAACCTACAATGAGCAGTTCTTC
>NA|TRBV7-3|TRBJ2-3|NA
CASSLFAAGSTDTQYF
TGTGCCAGCAGCTTATTTGCCGCGGGGTCCACAGATACGCAGTATTTT
>NA|TRBV3-1/TRBV3-2|TRBJ2-1|TRBD1
CASSQGQGGYNEQFF
TGTGCCAGCAGCCAAGGACAGGGGGGATACAATGAGCAGTTCTTC
>NA|TRBV28|TRBJ2-6|TRBD1
CASRGQGGVSGANVLTF
TGTGCCAGCAGAGGACAGGGTGGGGTATCTGGGGCCAACGTCCTGACTTTC
>NA|TRBV6-5|TRBJ2-7|TRBD2
CASKSGGVYEQYF
TGTGCCAGCAAATCCGGGGGGGTCTACGAGCAGTACTTC
>few|TRBV10-3|TRBJ1-2|NA
CAISEMQGPNYGYTF
TGTGCCATCAGTGAAATGCAGGGCCCCAACTATGGCTACACCTTC
>NA|TRBV28|TRBJ1-6|NA
CASSFGRGLSNSPLHF
TGTGCCAGCAGTTTTGGGCGGGGGCTGAGCAATTCACCCCTCCACTTT
>NA|TRBV24-1|TRBJ1-2|NA
CATRGSEDYGYTF
TGTGCCACCAGGGGGAGCGAGGACTATGGCTACACCTTC
>NA|TRBV5-4|TRBJ1-1|NA
CASSLAKGLNTEAFF
TGTGCCAGCAGCTTGGCCAAGGGGTTGAACACTGAAGCTTTCTTT
>NA|TRBV2|TRBJ2-7|NA
CASTRQSYEQYF
TGTGCCAGCACCCGACAGTCCTACGAGCAGTACTTC
>NA|TRBV6-5|TRBJ2-7|TRBD2
CASTLAGGPREQYF
TGTGCCAGCACTTTAGCGGGAGGGCCCAGGGAGCAGTACTTC
>NA|TRBV3-1/TRBV3-2|TRBJ2-2|NA
CASRPGQLGTGELFF
TGTGCCAGCAGACCCGGACAGCTGGGCACCGGGGAGCTGTTTTTT
>few|TRBV5-1|TRBJ1-2|NA
CASSPGQGAYGYTF
TGCGCCAGCAGCCCCGGCCAGGGCGCCTATGGCTACACCTTC
>NA|TRBV5-1|TRBJ2-5|TRBD2
CASSLASGGAYETQYF
TGCGCCAGCAGCTTAGCGAGCGGGGGGGCTTATGAGACCCAGTACTTC
>NA|TRBV28|TRBJ2-7|NA
CASIAGTSYEQYF
TGTGCCAGCATCGCGGGAACATCCTACGAGCAGTACTTC
>NA|TRBV7-2|TRBJ2-7|TRBD2
CASSLGLAVSYEQYF
TGTGCCAGCAGCTTGGGACTAGCGGTCTCCTACGAGCAGTACTTC
>NA|TRBV5-8|TRBJ2-7|NA
CASAGHAYEQYF
TGTGCCAGCGCCGGACATGCCTACGAGCAGTACTTC
>NA|TRBV7-9|TRBJ1-5|NA
CASSSDRDNQPQHF
TGTGCCAGCAGCAGTGACAGAGACAATCAGCCCCAGCATTTT
>NA|TRBV3-1/TRBV3-2|TRBJ2-1|TRBD2
CASSHTPTSDNEQFF
TGTGCCAGCAGCCATACTCCAACTAGCGACAATGAGCAGTTCTTC
>NA|TRBV5-1|TRBJ1-2|TRBD1
CASRRTGGDNYGYTF
TGCGCCAGCAGGAGGACAGGGGGCGACAACTATGGCTACACCTTC
>NA|TRBV2|TRBJ2-3|TRBD1
CAGRQGADTQYF
TGTGCCGGGAGACAGGGGGCAGATACGCAGTATTTT
>NA|TRBV4-2|TRBJ2-5|NA
CASSPYQGLQETQYF
TGTGCCAGCAGTCCCTACCAGGGGCTCCAAGAGACCCAGTACTTC
>NA|TRBV18|TRBJ1-2|NA
CASSPGRGNYGYTF
TGTGCCAGCTCACCGGGCAGGGGTAACTATGGCTACACCTTC
>NA|TRBV3-1/TRBV3-2|TRBJ2-7|TRBD2
CASSHSGSPEGSYEQYF
TGTGCCAGCAGCCATAGCGGGAGTCCCGAAGGCTCCTACGAGCAGTACTTC
>NA|TRBV5-1|TRBJ2-2|TRBD1
CASSEDRAWELFF
TGCGCCAGCAGCGAGGACAGGGCGTGGGAGCTGTTTTTT
>NA|TRBV5-1|TRBJ2-5|TRBD2
CASSLGTSPRETQYF
TGCGCCAGCAGCTTGGGGACTAGCCCCCGGGAGACCCAGTACTTC
>NA|TRBV30|TRBJ1-1|NA
CAWSSTGHWNTEAFF
TGTGCCTGGAGTTCAACGGGACACTGGAACACTGAAGCTTTCTTT
>once|TRBV5-1|TRBJ2-7|TRBD1
CASSEGQVFDEQYF
TGCGCCAGCAGCGAGGGACAGGTCTTCGACGAGCAGTACTTC
>NA|TRBV6-2/TRBV6-3|TRBJ2-7|TRBD2
CASSRPSGSYEQYF
TGTGCCAGCAGCAGACCTAGCGGGAGCTACGAGCAGTACTTC
>NA|TRBV2|TRBJ2-7|TRBD1
CASSGGTGTGVQYF
TGTGCCAGCAGTGGGGGGACGGGGACAGGGGTGCAGTACTTC
>NA|TRBV19|TRBJ1-5|TRBD1
CASSTTGGNQPQHF
TGTGCCAGTAGTACGACAGGGGGCAATCAGCCCCAGCATTTT
>few|TRBV5-4|TRBJ2-7|TRBD1
CASSLQGAYEQYF
TGTGCCAGCAGCTTACAGGGGGCCTACGAGCAGTACTTC
>once|TRBV5-1|TRBJ2-5|TRBD1
CASSLTGGGETQYF
TGCGCCAGCAGCTTGACAGGGGGAGGCGAGACCCAGTACTTC
>NA|TRBV25-1|TRBJ2-7|TRBD1
CASARDRDYEQYF
TGTGCCAGCGCCCGGGACAGGGACTACGAGCAGTACTTC
>NA|TRBV7-2|TRBJ2-1|TRBD2
CASSGSGARNEQFF
TGTGCCAGCAGCGGGAGCGGGGCCCGCAATGAGCAGTTCTTC
>few|TRBV6-4|TRBJ2-2|NA
CASRDDRTGELFF
TGTGCCAGCAGAGATGACAGAACCGGGGAGCTGTTTTTT
>NA|TRBV2|TRBJ2-1|TRBD2
CATGTSGHEQFF
TGTGCCACCGGGACTAGCGGCCATGAGCAGTTCTTC
>NA|TRBV29-1|TRBJ2-3|NA
CTARGGKTDTQYF
TGCACTGCGCGAGGCGGGAAGACAGATACGCAGTATTTT
>NA|TRBV10-1|TRBJ1-6|NA
CASSEGTSLSPLHF
TGCGCCAGCAGTGAGGGTACGTCGTTGAGCCCCCTCCACTTT
>few|TRBV5-1|TRBJ2-7|TRBD1
CASRLLTGGGEQYF
TGCGCCAGCAGACTCCTCACAGGGGGCGGCGAGCAGTACTTC
>NA|TRBV28|TRBJ1-6|TRBD1
CASSPSTGGFSPLHF
TGTGCCAGCAGTCCATCCACAGGGGGATTCTCACCCCTCCACTTT
>NA|TRBV19|TRBJ2-2|TRBD1
CASTGQAWTGELFF
TGTGCCAGTACTGGACAGGCATGGACCGGGGAGCTGTTTTTT
>NA|TRBV7-6|TRBJ2-3|TRBD2
CASSPGGTILPDTQYF
TGTGCCAGCAGCCCCGGGGGGACTATTCTGCCAGATACGCAGTATTTT
>NA|TRBV18|TRBJ1-6|NA
CASSQDSPLHF
TGTGCCAGCTCCCAGGATTCACCCCTCCACTTT